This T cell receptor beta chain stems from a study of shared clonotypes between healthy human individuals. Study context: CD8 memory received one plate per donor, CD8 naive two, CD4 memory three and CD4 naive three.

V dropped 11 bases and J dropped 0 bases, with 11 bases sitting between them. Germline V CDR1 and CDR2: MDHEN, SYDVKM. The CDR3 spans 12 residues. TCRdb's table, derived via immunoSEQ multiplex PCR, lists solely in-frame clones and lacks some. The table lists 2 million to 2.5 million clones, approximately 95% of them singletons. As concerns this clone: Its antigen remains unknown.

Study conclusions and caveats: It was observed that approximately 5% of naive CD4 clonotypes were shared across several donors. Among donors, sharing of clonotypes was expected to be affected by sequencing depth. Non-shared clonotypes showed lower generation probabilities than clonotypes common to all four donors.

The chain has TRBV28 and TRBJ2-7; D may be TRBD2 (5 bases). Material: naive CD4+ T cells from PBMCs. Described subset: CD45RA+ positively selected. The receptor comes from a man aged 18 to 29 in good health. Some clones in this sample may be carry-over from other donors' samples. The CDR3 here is CAGGLSSYEQYF. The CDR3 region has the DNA TGTGCCGGAGGACTGAGCTCCTACGAGCAGTACTTC.